The following is a T cell receptor (beta chain) sequence with its context. This record comes from a study of blood T cells in healthy people across ages. For the second PCR, which ran for about 7 to 11 cycles, a sample-barcoded 5' primer and a J-beta primer mix were used. Each cDNA molecule carried a tag from a template-switch adaptor that contained 12 random nucleotides. There were at least 2.5 million CDR3-containing paired-end reads obtained from each sample. TCRdb recomputed calls from the 5' RACE reads with MiXCR, one row per CDR3 protein. There are around 820,000 distinct CDR3 sequences in the sample; more than 20% occur only once, and 3.7% lies in the top ten. CDR3 size: 17 residues. The V and J ends lost 3 bases and 8 bases, in that order; junction bases with no gene match: 13. The germline V gene encodes CDR1 SGHDT and CDR2 YYEEEE. These same data were also listed under a study on T cells of mothers and their children. That source adds: The study sampled three healthy Caucasian mothers and their six children. Sample barcodes and 2-4 random nucleotides came from the second PCR's M1S primer.

The receptor was isolated from a boy between 10 and 17 years old in good health. Sequencing used blood. V and J are TRBV5-6 and TRBJ2-1; 11 nucleotides match TRBD2. This CDR3 is CASSYAASGRIGHEQFF. The DNA for the CDR3 is TGTGCCAGCAGCTATGCAGCTAGCGGGAGGATCGGCCATGAGCAGTTCTTC.